Below are 4 T cell receptor beta chains sequenced from a single sample in a study of post-analysis software for immune sequencing data. Whole-study findings and limits: A few TRBV segments were significantly more frequent in patients than in controls. TRBV5-6, TRBV5-1 and TRBV20-1 were among these segments.

Their cognate antigens are unknown. The TCR beta cDNA libraries carried unique molecular identifiers. Via MiXCR, TCRdb re-called the PCR reads, giving one row per CDR3 protein. The table lists about 810,000 distinct CDR3 sequences, around 50% of them singletons. The specimen was blood. All receptors derive from a girl aged 5-17 years with multiple sclerosis.

The rearrangement uses TRBV20-1 and TRBJ2-7; 11 nucleotides line up with TRBD2. The CDR3 contains 15 residues. Germline V gives CDR1 DFQATT, CDR2 SNEGSKA (reference sequence). Germline trimming cut 0 bases from V and 2 bases from J; bases unmatched to any gene: 3. The CDR3 region has the DNA TGCAGTGCTAGAGACCAGACTAGCGGGGCCTACGAGCAGTACTTC. It yields the protein CSARDQTSGAYEQYF.

V is TRBV7-3 and J is TRBJ2-1, with D possibly matching TRBD2 (6 bases). Germline lookup yields CDR1 SGHTA and CDR2 FQGTGA. This CDR3 has 15 residues. V gave up 2 bases and J gave up 7 bases, with 15 bases separating them. CDR3 nucleotides: TGTGCCAGCAGCTTAGCGGGGCGTAGCTTGAATGAGCAGTTCTTC. This codes for CASSLAGRSLNEQFF. The full variable domain, rest sourced from reference TRBV7-3 and TRBJ2-1, is GAGVSQTPSNKVTEKGKYVELRCDPISGHTALYWYRQSLGQGPEFLIYFQGTGAADDSGLPNDRFFAVRPEGSVSTLKIQRTERGDSAVYLCASSLAGRSLNEQFFGPGTRLTVL.

The chain combines TRBV3-1 with TRBJ2-1; weak D call: TRBD2 (5 bases). The V end was cut by 0 bases, the J end by 6 bases, with 15 bases between. Germline values: CDR1 LGHDT, CDR2 YNNKEL (reference sequence). CDR3 size: 16 residues. The CDR3 sequence is CASSQERLALINEQFF. CDR3 nucleotides: TGTGCCAGCAGCCAAGAAAGGCTAGCCCTCATCAATGAGCAGTTCTTC.

The CDR3: CSARDQIHQGGYTF. CDR3 DNA sequence: TGCAGTGCTAGAGACCAAATCCACCAGGGGGGCTACACCTTC. The rearrangement links TRBV20-1 to TRBJ1-2; D might be TRBD1 (6 bases). Germline V lookup: CDR1 DFQATT, CDR2 SNEGSKA (reference sequence). This CDR3 spans 14 amino acids. V was cut by 0 bases and J by 8 bases, with 16 bases left in between.